This T cell receptor (beta chain) was captured in a study of molecular identifiers for immune sequencing clone quantification. TCRdb reprocessed the PCR reads with MiXCR, giving one entry per CDR3 protein. Among a few hundred thousand distinct CDR3 sequences listed, under 30% were seen once. The V and J ends lost 3 bases and 6 bases, in that order; junction bases with no gene match: 7. From germline, CDR1 is LNHDA and CDR2 SQIVND (reference sequence). CDR3 length: 15 amino acids. The material sequenced was naive CD8+ T cells from blood, with Jurkat cell RNA spiked in. Subset: FACS-sorted CD8+CD4-CCR7+CD45RA+ naive T cells. The sequence came from a human donor in good health. Some libraries in this study had Jurkat cell RNA spiked in. This sequence joins TRBV19 and TRBJ2-5; 10 nucleotides match TRBD2. The CDR3 DNA reads as TGTGCCAGTAGTATTACCAGCGGGGGGGGCCAGACCCAGTACTTC. Amino acids: CASSITSGGGQTQYF.